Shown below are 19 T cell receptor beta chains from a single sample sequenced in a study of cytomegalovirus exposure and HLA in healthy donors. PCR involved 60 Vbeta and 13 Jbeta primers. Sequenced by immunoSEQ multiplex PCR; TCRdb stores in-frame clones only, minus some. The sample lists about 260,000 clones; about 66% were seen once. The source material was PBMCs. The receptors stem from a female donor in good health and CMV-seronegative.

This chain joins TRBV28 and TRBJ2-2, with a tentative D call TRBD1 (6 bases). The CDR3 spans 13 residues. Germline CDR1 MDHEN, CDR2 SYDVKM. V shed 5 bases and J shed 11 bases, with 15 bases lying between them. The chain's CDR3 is CASSILRDIELFF. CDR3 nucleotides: TGTGCCAGCAGTATACTCCGGGACATTGAGCTGTTTTTT.

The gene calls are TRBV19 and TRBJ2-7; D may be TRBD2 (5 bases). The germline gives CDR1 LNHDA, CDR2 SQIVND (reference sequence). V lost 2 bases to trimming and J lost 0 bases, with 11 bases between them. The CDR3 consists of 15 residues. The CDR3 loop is CASSIKAGDSYEQYF. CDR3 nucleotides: TGTGCCAGTAGTATAAAGGCGGGTGACTCCTACGAGCAGTACTTC.

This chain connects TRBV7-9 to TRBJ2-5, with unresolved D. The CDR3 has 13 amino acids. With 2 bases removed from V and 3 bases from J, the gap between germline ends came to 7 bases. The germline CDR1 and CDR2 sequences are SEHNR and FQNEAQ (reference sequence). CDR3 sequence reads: CASSLLAEETQYF. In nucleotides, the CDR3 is TGTGCCAGCAGCTTACTTGCGGAAGAGACCCAGTACTTC. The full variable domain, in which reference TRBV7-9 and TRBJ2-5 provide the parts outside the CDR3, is DTGVSQNPRHKITKRGQNVTFRCDPISEHNRLYWYRQTLGQGPEFLTYFQNEAQLEKSRLLSDRFSAERPKGSFSTLEIQRTEQGDSAMYLCASSLLAEETQYFGPGTRLLVL.

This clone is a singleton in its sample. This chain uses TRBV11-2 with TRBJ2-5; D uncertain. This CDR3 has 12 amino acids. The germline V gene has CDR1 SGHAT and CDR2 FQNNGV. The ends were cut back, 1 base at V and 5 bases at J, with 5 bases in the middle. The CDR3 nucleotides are TGTGCCAGCAGCTTAGCGCGGGAGACCCAGTACTTC. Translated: CASSLARETQYF.

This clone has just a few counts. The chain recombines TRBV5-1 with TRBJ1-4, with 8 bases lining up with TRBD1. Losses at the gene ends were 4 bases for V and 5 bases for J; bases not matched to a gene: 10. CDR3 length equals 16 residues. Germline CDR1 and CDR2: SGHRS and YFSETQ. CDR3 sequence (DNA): TGCGCCAGCAGCCCCGGACAGGGCTCGGGCAATGAAAAACTGTTTTTT. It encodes CASSPGQGSGNEKLFF. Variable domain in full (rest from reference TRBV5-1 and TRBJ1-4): KAGVTQTPRYLIKTRGQQVTLSCSPISGHRSVSWYQQTPGQGLQFLFEYFSETQRNKGNFPGRFSGRQFSNSRSEMNVSTLELGDSALYLCASSPGQGSGNEKLFFGSGTQLSVL.

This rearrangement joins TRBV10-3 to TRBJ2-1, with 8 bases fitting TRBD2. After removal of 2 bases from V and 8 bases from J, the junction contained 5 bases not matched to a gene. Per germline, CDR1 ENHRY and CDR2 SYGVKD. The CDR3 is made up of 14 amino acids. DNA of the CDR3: TGTGCCATCAGTGAGGGACTAGCTGGGTATGAGCAGTTCTTC. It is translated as CAISEGLAGYEQFF.

The CDR3 DNA reads TGTGCCAGCAGGGTGGGACTAGCGGGACGGGAAAAGGGCAATGAGCAGTTCTTC. Amino acids: CASRVGLAGREKGNEQFF. This chain connects TRBV28 to TRBJ2-1, with 13 bases fitting TRBD2. Germline CDR1 is MDHEN and CDR2 is SYDVKM. CDR3 length: 18 amino acids. The J segment lost 6 bases and the V segment lost 6 bases, leaving 14 bases of the junction unmatched. Combining the CDR3 with reference TRBV28 and TRBJ2-1 gives the whole variable domain DVKVTQSSRYLVKRTGEKVFLECVQDMDHENMFWYRQDPGLGLRLIYFSYDVKMKEKGDIPEGYSVSREKKERFSLILESASTNQTSMYLCASRVGLAGREKGNEQFFGPGTRLTVL.

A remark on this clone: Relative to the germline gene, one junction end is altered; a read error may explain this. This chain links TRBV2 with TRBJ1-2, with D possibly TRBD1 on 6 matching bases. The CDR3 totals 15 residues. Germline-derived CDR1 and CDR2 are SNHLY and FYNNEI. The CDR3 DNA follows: TGTGTCAGCAGCGCTTGGACAGCCCGAGGGGATGGCTACACCTTC. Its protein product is CVSSAWTARGDGYTF. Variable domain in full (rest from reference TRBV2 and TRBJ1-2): EPEVTQTPSHQVTQMGQEVILRCVPISNHLYFYWYRQILGQKVEFLVSFYNNEISEKSEIFDDQFSVERPDGSNFTLKIRSTKLEDSAMYFCVSSAWTARGDGYTFGSGTRLTVV.

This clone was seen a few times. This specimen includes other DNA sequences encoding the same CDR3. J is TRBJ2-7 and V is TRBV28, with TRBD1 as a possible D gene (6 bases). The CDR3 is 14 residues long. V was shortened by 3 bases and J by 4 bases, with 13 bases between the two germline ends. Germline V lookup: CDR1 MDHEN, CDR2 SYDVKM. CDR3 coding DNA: TGTGCCAGCAGTTTCAGGGGCCTTGGATACGAGCAGTACTTC. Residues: CASSFRGLGYEQYF.

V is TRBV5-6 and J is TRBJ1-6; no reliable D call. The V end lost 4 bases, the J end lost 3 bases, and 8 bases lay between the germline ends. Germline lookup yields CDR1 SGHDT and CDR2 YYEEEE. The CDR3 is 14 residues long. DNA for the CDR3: TGTGCCAGCAGCCAAGCCTTCTATAATTCACCCCTCCACTTT. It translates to CASSQAFYNSPLHF.

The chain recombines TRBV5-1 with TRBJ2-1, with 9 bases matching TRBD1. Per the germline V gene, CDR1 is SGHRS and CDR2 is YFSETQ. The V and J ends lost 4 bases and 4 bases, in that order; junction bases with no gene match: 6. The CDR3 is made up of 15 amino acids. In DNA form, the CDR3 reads TGCGCCAGCAGCCCGGGACAGGGTATGTACAATGAGCAGTTCTTC. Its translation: CASSPGQGMYNEQFF.

The chain's CDR3 is CAITAGTSGSQETQYF. The DNA for the CDR3 is TGTGCCATCACGGCAGGGACTAGCGGGAGCCAAGAGACCCAGTACTTC. V and J are TRBV10-3 and TRBJ2-5; TRBD2 matches at 14 bases. Germline CDR1 reads ENHRY; CDR2 reads SYGVKD. The CDR3 is made up of 16 amino acids. Trimming took 7 bases from V and 1 from J; bases not matched to a gene: 5.

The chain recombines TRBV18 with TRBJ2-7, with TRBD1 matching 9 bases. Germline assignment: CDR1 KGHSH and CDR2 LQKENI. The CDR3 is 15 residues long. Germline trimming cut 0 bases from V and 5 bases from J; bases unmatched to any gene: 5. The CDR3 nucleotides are TGTGCCAGCTCACCACCGCCACAGGGGGCAAACGAGCAGTACTTC. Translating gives CASSPPPQGANEQYF.

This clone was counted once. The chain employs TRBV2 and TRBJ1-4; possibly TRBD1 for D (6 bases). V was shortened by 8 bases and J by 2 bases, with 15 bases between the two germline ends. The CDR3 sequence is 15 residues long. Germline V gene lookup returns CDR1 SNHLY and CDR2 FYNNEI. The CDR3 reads CASAGVGDTNEKLFF. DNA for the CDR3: TGTGCCAGCGCAGGGGTTGGGGACACTAATGAAAAACTGTTTTTT.

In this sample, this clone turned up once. This CDR3 reads CSAGSAPEQYF. The CDR3 region has the DNA TGCAGTGCAGGTAGCGCCCCCGAGCAGTACTTC. The V call is TRBV20-1, the J call TRBJ2-7; D may be TRBD2 (5 bases). The CDR3 spans 11 residues. The germline V gene has CDR1 DFQATT and CDR2 SNEGSKA (reference sequence). V lost 6 bases to trimming and J lost 6 bases, with 12 bases between them.

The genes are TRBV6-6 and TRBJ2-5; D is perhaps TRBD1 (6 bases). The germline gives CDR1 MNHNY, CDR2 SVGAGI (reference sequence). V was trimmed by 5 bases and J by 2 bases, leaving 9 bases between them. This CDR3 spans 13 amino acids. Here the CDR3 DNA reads TGTGCCAGCAGTAGGGACATTCAAGAGACCCAGTACTTC. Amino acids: CASSRDIQETQYF.

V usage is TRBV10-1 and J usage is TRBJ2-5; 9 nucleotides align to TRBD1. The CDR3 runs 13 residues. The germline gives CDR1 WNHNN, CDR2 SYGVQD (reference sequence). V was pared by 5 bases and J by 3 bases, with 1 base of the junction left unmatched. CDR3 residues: CASSRDREETQYF. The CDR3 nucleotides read TGCGCCAGCAGTCGGGACAGGGAAGAGACCCAGTACTTC.

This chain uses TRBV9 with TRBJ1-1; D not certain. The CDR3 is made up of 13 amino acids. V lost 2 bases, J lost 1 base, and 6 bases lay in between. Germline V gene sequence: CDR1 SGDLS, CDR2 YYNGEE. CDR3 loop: CASSVTGNTEAFF. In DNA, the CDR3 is TGTGCCAGCAGCGTCACGGGGAACACTGAAGCTTTCTTT.

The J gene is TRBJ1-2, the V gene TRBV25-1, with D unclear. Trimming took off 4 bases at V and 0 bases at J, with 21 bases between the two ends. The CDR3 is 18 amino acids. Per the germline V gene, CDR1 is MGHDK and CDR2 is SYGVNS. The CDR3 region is CASSAPSVTSSSNYGYTF. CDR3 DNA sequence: TGTGCCAGCAGTGCACCATCGGTTACCTCGTCCTCTAACTATGGCTACACCTTC.